These 20 T cell receptor beta chains were sequenced from one sample in a study of long-term antiretroviral therapy in people with HIV. At the survey level, the v3.0 immunoSEQ assay was run. Sequenced by immunoSEQ multiplex PCR; TCRdb stores in-frame clones only, minus some. The sample includes some 31,000 clones, 70% to 90% of them seen just once. The input for sequencing was unsorted PBMCs, taken 1.1 years after starting antiretroviral therapy. The receptor set was obtained from a man aged 18 to 29 with HIV.

CDR3 protein: CASSLDRPQPQHF. The CDR3 nucleotides are TGTGCCAGCAGCTTAGATCGGCCGCAGCCCCAGCATTTT. This chain links TRBV11-3 with TRBJ1-5; the D is unclear. The CDR3 extends over 13 amino acids. The germline V gene has CDR1 SGHNT and CDR2 YENEEA. V was shortened by 0 bases and J by 7 bases, with 7 bases between the two germline ends.

The CDR3 loop reads CASTLPGGSHPDGYTF. The CDR3 nucleotides read TGTGCCAGTACCCTCCCAGGGGGGTCACACCCGGATGGCTACACCTTC. V is TRBV19 and J is TRBJ1-2; TRBD1 matches 7 bases. With 7 bases clipped from V and 6 bases from J, the junction kept 17 bases outside the gene matches. CDR1 is LNHDA and CDR2 is SQIVND in the germline V gene (reference sequence). This CDR3 contains 16 residues.

This chain links TRBV27 with TRBJ1-5, with 7 bases that match TRBD1. V lost 6 bases, J lost 2 bases, and 7 bases stayed unmatched. Germline assignment: CDR1 MNHEY and CDR2 SMNVEV (reference sequence). This CDR3 has 15 residues. CDR3 in amino acids: CASRQGGWGNQPQHF. In nucleotides, the CDR3 is TGTGCCAGCAGGCAGGGGGGCTGGGGCAATCAGCCCCAGCATTTT.

The chain joins TRBV2 to TRBJ2-7, with a possible D match to TRBD2 (6 bases). From germline, CDR1 is SNHLY and CDR2 FYNNEI. The V gene lost 7 bases and the J gene lost 5 bases, with 18 bases spanning the gap. The CDR3 covers 14 residues. This chain's CDR3 is CASTPDGSRNEQYF. The CDR3 bases are TGTGCCAGCACCCCGGACGGGAGCCGAAACGAGCAGTACTTC.

The chain is built from TRBV25-1 and TRBJ1-4; TRBD1 is a possible D gene (6 bases). The germline gives CDR1 MGHDK, CDR2 SYGVNS. The CDR3 loop spans 16 amino acids. The V and J ends lost 6 bases and 4 bases respectively, with 18 bases between them. The chain's CDR3 is CASSQGGGQINEKLFF. The CDR3 DNA is TGTGCCAGCAGCCAAGGAGGGGGGCAGATTAATGAAAAACTGTTTTTT.

The chain recombines TRBV6-6 with TRBJ1-2, with 9 bases that match TRBD1. The CDR3 length is 13 residues. J gave up 6 bases and V 4 bases, and 3 bases lay outside the gene matches. The germline V gene has CDR1 MNHNY and CDR2 SVGAGI (reference sequence). The CDR3 DNA reads as TGTGCCAGCAGTTCCACAGGGGGCCATGGCTACACCTTC. As protein: CASSSTGGHGYTF.

This chain uses TRBV19 with TRBJ2-1, with 7 bases fitting TRBD1. The V segment lost 6 bases and the J segment 5 bases; nucleotides outside the gene matches: 13. The germline gives CDR1 LNHDA, CDR2 SQIVND (reference sequence). The CDR3 covers 16 residues. CDR3 protein: CASRSQGGAGDNEQFF. The CDR3 DNA follows: TGTGCCAGTAGGAGTCAAGGGGGCGCTGGGGACAATGAGCAGTTCTTC. Complete variable domain (other parts from reference TRBV19 and TRBJ2-1): DGGITQSPKYLFRKEGQNVTLSCEQNLNHDAMYWYRQDPGQGLRLIYYSQIVNDFQKGDIAEGYSVSREKKESFPLTVTSAQKNPTAFYLCASRSQGGAGDNEQFFGPGTRLTVL.

The gene calls are TRBV30 and TRBJ1-5, with D maybe TRBD1 (5 bases). Germline V gene data show CDR1 as GTSNPN and CDR2 as SVGIG (reference sequence). CDR3 length: 16 amino acids. V dropped 5 bases and J dropped 4 bases, with 21 bases sitting between them. For the CDR3, the DNA is TGTGCCTGGGGGGCACAGGATTCCCTAGCGAATCAGCCCCAGCATTTT. This codes for CAWGAQDSLANQPQHF.

The chain recombines TRBV6-1 with TRBJ2-3; D tentatively reads TRBD1 or TRBD2 (6 bases each). The V end was cut by 4 bases, the J end by 8 bases, with 28 bases between. CDR1 is MNHNS and CDR2 is SASEGT in the germline V gene. This CDR3 is 18 amino acids long. The CDR3 loop is CASSGLVSGAPRIITQYF. The CDR3 nucleotides are TGTGCCAGCAGTGGCCTCGTCTCGGGGGCCCCCCGCATTATTACGCAGTATTTT.

The rearrangement links TRBV6-1 to TRBJ1-2; tentatively, D is TRBD1 (5 bases). The V end lost 8 bases, the J end lost 4 bases, and 11 bases lay between the germline ends. The CDR3 is made up of 12 amino acids. Germline values: CDR1 MNHNS, CDR2 SASEGT. The CDR3 region is CASRNRGYGYTF. The CDR3 DNA is TGTGCCAGCCGGAATAGGGGCTATGGCTACACCTTC.

This rearrangement joins TRBV7-9 to TRBJ2-1; possibly TRBD2 for D (6 bases). Germline CDR1 reads SEHNR; CDR2 reads FQNEAQ (reference sequence). The CDR3 consists of 16 residues. V gave up 1 base and J gave up 1 base, with 11 bases separating them. The CDR3 bases are TGTGCCAGCAGCTTAGTGGGGGAGGAATCCTACAATGAGCAGTTCTTC. It encodes CASSLVGEESYNEQFF.

The gene calls are TRBV5-1 and TRBJ1-1; D perhaps matches TRBD1 (6 bases). There are 15 residues in the CDR3. Trimming took 2 bases from V and 0 from J, leaving 11 bases between them. Germline-derived CDR1 and CDR2 are SGHRS and YFSETQ. CDR3 region: CASSLTTGLNTEAFF. As DNA, the CDR3 is TGCGCCAGCAGCTTAACGACAGGATTGAACACTGAAGCTTTCTTT.

The chain joins TRBV11-2 to TRBJ2-7, with a tentative D call TRBD2 (6 bases). The V and J ends lost 6 bases and 4 bases respectively, with 10 bases between them. This CDR3 region has 12 residues. Germline V gene data show CDR1 as SGHAT and CDR2 as FQNNGV. CDR3 sequence (DNA): TGTGCCAGCAGTCCCGCGGGGTACGAGCAGTACTTC. Residues: CASSPAGYEQYF.

This chain joins TRBV19 and TRBJ2-3; TRBD2 matches at 12 bases. The CDR3 totals 16 residues. Per germline, CDR1 LNHDA and CDR2 SQIVND (reference sequence). V was clipped by 2 bases and J by 8 bases; unmatched bases: 8. The CDR3 loop is CASSIRALAGGITQYF. The CDR3 DNA reads as TGTGCCAGTAGTATAAGAGCACTAGCGGGAGGAATTACGCAGTATTTT.

The rearrangement links TRBV6-5 to TRBJ1-1; TRBD1 is a possible D gene (5 bases). Deletions cut 6 bases from V and 4 bases from J, with 18 bases between. The CDR3 has 15 residues. The germline CDR1 and CDR2 sequences are MNHEY and SVGAGI. The CDR3 DNA follows: TGTGCCAGCAGGCTCGAGCCCGGGGGGGTCACTGAAGCTTTCTTT. This gives the protein CASRLEPGGVTEAFF.

V and J are TRBV4-1 and TRBJ1-6; tentatively, D is TRBD1 (5 bases). V lost 2 bases, J lost 0 bases, and 14 bases lay in between. Germline loops: CDR1 MGHRA, CDR2 YSYEKL. The CDR3 runs 18 residues. The CDR3 DNA follows: TGCGCCAGCAGCCAACGGGACTCGCCCTCCTCCTATAATTCACCCCTCCACTTT. It yields the protein CASSQRDSPSSYNSPLHF.

The J gene is TRBJ1-5, the V gene TRBV4-3, with a tentative D call TRBD1 (5 bases). From germline, CDR1 is LGHNA and CDR2 YSLEER. This CDR3 region has 14 residues. V lost 1 base to trimming and J lost 6 bases, with 10 bases between them. CDR3 loop: CASSQGRVGQPQHF. CDR3 DNA: TGCGCCAGCAGCCAAGGCAGGGTTGGTCAGCCCCAGCATTTT.

The gene calls are TRBV5-6 and TRBJ1-2; D ambiguous. This CDR3 region has 13 residues. With 1 base removed from V and 3 bases from J, the gap between germline ends came to 7 bases. The germline V gene has CDR1 SGHDT and CDR2 YYEEEE. The CDR3 bases are TGTGCCAGCAGCTTGATTGGTGACTATGGCTACACCTTC. It specifies CASSLIGDYGYTF. The variable domain in full, with the rest retrieved from reference TRBV5-6 and TRBJ1-2, is DAGVTQSPTHLIKTRGQQVTLRCSPKSGHDTVSWYQQALGQGPQFIFQYYEEEERQRGNFPDRFSGHQFPNYSSELNVNALLLGDSALYLCASSLIGDYGYTFGSGTRLTVV.

This rearrangement joins TRBV28 to TRBJ1-4; TRBD1 matches 8 bases. Per the germline V gene, CDR1 is MDHEN and CDR2 is SYDVKM. Trimming at V came to 11 bases and at J to 7 bases, leaving 9 bases not matched to a gene. The CDR3 is 13 amino acids. The CDR3 sequence is CAAEAGGTEKLFF. DNA for the CDR3: TGTGCCGCCGAAGCAGGGGGCACTGAAAAACTGTTTTTT.

The chain joins TRBV5-1 to TRBJ1-5; tentatively, D is TRBD1 (5 bases). Germline V gene lookup returns CDR1 SGHRS and CDR2 YFSETQ. Between the trimmed V and J ends, which lost 5 bases and 7 bases, there was a span of 13 bases. This CDR3 comprises 13 residues. DNA of the CDR3: TGCGCCAGCAGATCGACCGACAGCCAGCCCCAGCATTTT. As protein: CASRSTDSQPQHF.